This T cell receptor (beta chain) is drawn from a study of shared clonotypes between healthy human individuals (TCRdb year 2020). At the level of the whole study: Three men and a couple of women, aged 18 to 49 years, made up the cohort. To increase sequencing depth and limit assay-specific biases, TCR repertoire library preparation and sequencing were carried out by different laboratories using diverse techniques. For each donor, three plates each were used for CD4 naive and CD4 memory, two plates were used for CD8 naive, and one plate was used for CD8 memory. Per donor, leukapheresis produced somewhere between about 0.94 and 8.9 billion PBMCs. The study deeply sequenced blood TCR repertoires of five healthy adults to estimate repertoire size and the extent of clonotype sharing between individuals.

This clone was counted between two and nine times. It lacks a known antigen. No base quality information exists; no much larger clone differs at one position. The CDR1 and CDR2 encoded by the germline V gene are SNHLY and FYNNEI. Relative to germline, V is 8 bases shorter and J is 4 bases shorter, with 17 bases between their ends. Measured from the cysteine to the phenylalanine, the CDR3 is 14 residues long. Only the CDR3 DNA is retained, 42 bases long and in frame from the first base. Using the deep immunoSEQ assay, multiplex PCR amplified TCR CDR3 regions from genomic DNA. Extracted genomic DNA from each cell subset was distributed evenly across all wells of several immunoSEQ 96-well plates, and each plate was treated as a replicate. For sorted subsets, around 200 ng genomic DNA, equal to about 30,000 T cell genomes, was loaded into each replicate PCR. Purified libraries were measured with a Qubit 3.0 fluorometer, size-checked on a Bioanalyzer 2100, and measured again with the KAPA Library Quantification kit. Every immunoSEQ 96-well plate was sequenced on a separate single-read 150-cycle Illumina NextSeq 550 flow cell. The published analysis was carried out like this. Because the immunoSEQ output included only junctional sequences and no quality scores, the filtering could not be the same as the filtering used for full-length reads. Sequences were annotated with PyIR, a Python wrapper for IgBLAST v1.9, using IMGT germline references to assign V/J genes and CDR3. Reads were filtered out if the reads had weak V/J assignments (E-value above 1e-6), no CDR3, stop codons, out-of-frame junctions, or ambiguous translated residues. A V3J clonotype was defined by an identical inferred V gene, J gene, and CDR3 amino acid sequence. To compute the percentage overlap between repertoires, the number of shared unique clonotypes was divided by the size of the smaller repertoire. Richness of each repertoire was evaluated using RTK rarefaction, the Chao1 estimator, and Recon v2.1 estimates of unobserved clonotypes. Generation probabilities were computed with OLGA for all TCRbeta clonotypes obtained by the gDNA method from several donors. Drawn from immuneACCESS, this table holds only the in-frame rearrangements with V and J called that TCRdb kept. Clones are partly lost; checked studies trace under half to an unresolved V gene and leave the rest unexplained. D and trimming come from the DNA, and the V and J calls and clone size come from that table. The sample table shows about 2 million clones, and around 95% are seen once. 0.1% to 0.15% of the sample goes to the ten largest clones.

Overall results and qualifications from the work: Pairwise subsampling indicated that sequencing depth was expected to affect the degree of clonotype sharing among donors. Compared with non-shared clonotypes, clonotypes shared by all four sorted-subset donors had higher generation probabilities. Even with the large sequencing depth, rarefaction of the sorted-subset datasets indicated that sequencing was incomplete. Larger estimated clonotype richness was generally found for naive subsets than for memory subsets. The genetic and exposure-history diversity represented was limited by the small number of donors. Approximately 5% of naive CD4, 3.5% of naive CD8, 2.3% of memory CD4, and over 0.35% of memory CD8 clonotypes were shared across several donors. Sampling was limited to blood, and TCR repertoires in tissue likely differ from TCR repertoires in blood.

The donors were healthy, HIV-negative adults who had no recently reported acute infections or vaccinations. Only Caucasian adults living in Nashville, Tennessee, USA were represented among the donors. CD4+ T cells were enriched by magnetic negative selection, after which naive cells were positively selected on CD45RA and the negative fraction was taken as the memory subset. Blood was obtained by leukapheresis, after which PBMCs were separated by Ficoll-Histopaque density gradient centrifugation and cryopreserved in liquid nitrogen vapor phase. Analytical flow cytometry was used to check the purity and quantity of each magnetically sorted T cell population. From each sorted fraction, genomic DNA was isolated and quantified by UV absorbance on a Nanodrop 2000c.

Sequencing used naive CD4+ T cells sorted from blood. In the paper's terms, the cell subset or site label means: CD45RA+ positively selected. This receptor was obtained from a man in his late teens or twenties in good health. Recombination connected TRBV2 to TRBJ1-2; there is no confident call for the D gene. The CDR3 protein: CASASSGSSYGYTF. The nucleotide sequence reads TGTGCCAGCGCGTCGAGCGGCAGCAGCTATGGCTACACCTTC.